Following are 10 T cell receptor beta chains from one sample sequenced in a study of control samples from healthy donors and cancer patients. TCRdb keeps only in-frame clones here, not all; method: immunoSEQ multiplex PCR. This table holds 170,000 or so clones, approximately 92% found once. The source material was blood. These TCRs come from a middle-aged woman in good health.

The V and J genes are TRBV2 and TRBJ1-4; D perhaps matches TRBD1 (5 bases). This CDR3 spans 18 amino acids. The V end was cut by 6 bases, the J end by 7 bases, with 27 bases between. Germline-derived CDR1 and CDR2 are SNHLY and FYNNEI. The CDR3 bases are TGTGCCAGCAGCGCTAGGGGCAGGGTTAGGCCCCCGGTTGAAAAACTGTTTTTT. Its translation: CASSARGRVRPPVEKLFF.

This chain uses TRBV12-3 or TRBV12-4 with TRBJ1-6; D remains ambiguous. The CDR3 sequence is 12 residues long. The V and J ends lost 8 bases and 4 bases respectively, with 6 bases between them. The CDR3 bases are TGTGCCAGCGGCGGGTATAATTCACCCCTCCACTTT. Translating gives CASGGYNSPLHF.

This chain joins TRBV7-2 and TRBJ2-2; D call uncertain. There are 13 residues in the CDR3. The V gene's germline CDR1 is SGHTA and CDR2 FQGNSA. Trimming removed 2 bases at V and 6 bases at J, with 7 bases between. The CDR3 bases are TGTGCCAGCAGCTTAAACTCTGCCGGGGAGCTGTTTTTT. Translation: CASSLNSAGELFF. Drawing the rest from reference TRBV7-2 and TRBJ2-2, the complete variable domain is GAGVSQSPSNKVTEKGKDVELRCDPISGHTALYWYRQSLGQGLEFLIYFQGNSAPDKSGLPSDRFSAERTGGSVSTLTIQRTQQEDSAVYLCASSLNSAGELFFGEGSRLTVL.

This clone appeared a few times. CDR3 region: CASSEVGGGTEAFF. The CDR3 nucleotides read TGTGCCAGCAGTGAAGTGGGGGGCGGCACTGAAGCTTTCTTT. This chain links TRBV6-1 with TRBJ1-1; a possible D gene is TRBD1 (6 bases). Trimming took off 1 base at V and 4 bases at J, with 10 bases between the two ends. The CDR3 length is 14 residues. Germline CDR1 and CDR2: MNHNS and SASEGT.

The CDR3 DNA follows: TGTGCCAGCAGGGACGGGAGCTCCTATAATTCACCCCTCCACTTT. The encoded protein is CASRDGSSYNSPLHF. The genes are TRBV7-9 and TRBJ1-6; D remains ambiguous. Germline-derived CDR1 and CDR2 are SEHNR and FQNEAQ (reference sequence). Trimming took off 6 bases at V and 0 bases at J, with 9 bases between the two ends. The CDR3 contains 15 residues.

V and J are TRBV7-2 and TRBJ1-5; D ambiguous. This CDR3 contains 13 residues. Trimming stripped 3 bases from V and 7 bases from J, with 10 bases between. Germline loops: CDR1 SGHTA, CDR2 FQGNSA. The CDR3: CASSFILRQPQHF. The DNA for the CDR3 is TGTGCCAGCAGCTTTATTTTGCGGCAGCCCCAGCATTTT.

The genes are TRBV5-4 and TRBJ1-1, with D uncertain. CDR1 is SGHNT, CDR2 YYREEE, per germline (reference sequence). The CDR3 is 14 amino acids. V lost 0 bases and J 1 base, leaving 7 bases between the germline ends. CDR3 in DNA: TGTGCCAGCAGCTTGGCAGAGAGGAACACTGAAGCTTTCTTT. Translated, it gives CASSLAERNTEAFF. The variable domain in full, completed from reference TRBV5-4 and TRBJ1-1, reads ETGVTQSPTHLIKTRGQQVTLRCSSQSGHNTVSWYQQALGQGPQFIFQYYREEENGRGNFPPRFSGLQFPNYSSELNVNALELDDSALYLCASSLAERNTEAFFGQGTRLTVV.

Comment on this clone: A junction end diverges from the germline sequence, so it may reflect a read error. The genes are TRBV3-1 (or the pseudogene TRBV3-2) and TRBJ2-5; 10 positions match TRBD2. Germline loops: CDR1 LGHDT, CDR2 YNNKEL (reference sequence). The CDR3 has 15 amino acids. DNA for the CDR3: TGTGCCAGCAAAGCGGGGGGGCTTAGACAAGAGGCCCAGTACTTC. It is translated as CASKAGGLRQEAQYF.

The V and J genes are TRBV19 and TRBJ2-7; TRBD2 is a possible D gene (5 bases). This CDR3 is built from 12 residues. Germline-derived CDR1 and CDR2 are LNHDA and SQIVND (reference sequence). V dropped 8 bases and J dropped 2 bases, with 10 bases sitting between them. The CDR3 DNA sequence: TGTGCCAGTGGGCGAGGGACCTACGAGCAGTACTTC. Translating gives CASGRGTYEQYF.

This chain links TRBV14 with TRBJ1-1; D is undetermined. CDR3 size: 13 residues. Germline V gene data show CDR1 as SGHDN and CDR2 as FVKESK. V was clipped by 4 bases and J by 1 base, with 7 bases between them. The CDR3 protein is CASSPFWNTEAFF. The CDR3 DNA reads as TGTGCCAGCAGCCCGTTCTGGAACACTGAAGCTTTCTTT. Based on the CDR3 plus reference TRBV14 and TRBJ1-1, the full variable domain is EAGVTQFPSHSVIEKGQTVTLRCDPISGHDNLYWYRRVMGKEIKFLLHFVKESKQDESGMPNNRFLAERTGGTYSTLKVQPAELEDSGVYFCASSPFWNTEAFFGQGTRLTVV.